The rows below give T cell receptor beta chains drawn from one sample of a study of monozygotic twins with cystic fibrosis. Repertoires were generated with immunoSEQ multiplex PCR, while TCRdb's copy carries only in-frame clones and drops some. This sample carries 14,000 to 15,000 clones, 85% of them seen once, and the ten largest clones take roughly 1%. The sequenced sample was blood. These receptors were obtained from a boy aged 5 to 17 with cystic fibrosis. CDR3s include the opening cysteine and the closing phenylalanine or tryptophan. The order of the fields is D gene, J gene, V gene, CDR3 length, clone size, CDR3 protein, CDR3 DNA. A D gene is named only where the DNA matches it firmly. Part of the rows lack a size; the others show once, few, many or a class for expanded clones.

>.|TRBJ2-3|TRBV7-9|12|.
CASSWDLYTQYF
TGTGCCAGCAGCTGGGACCTTTATACGCAGTATTTT
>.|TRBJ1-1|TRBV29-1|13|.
CSVEGQMNTEAFF
TGCAGCGTTGAAGGACAAATGAACACTGAAGCTTTCTTT
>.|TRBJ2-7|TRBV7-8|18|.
CASSPNPFVTRTHYEQYF
TGTGCCAGCAGCCCAAACCCGTTTGTGACTAGGACTCATTACGAGCAGTACTTC
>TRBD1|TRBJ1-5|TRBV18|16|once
CASSPGTGDSNQPQHF
TGTGCCAGCTCACCCGGGACAGGGGATAGCAATCAGCCCCAGCATTTT
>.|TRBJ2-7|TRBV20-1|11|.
CSARTVDEQYF
TGCAGTGCTAGAACGGTCGACGAGCAGTACTTC
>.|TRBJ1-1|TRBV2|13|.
CASSDEGNTEAFF
TGTGCCAGCAGTGATGAGGGGAACACTGAAGCTTTCTTT
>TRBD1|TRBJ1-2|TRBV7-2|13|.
CASSLDRVRSYTF
TGTGCCAGCAGCCTGGACAGGGTTAGGAGCTACACCTTC
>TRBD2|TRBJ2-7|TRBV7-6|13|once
CASSSGSSGEQYF
TGTGCCAGCAGTAGCGGGAGTTCGGGCGAGCAGTACTTC
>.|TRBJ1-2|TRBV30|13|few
CAWSVPSGYGYTF
TGTGCCTGGAGTGTACCTTCGGGGTATGGCTACACCTTC
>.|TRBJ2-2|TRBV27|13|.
CASRPLGSGELFF
TGTGCCAGCAGGCCATTAGGGAGCGGGGAGCTGTTTTTT
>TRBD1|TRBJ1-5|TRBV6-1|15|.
CASSEGGTVNQPQHF
TGTGCCAGCAGTGAAGGGGGGACAGTAAATCAGCCCCAGCATTTT
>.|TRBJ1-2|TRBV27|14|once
CASSPQNREVGYTF
TGTGCCAGCAGTCCGCAAAACAGGGAGGTGGGCTACACCTTC
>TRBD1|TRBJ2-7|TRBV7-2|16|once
CASSPTPTGAAYEQYF
TGTGCCAGCAGCCCCACCCCGACAGGGGCAGCCTACGAGCAGTACTTC
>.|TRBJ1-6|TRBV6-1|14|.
CASSDFGGNSPLHF
TGTGCCAGCAGTGATTTCGGGGGTAATTCACCCCTCCACTTT
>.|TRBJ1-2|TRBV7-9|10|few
CAGGDYGYTF
TGTGCCGGGGGCGACTATGGCTACACCTTC
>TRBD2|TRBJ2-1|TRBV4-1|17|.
CASSQHKPRDYYNEQFF
TGCGCCAGCAGCCAACATAAACCCCGGGACTATTACAATGAGCAGTTCTTC
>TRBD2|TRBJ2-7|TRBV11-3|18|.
CASSLVGTSGRAPYEQYF
TGTGCCAGCAGCTTAGTGGGGACTAGCGGGAGGGCCCCCTACGAGCAGTACTTC
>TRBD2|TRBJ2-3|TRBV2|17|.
CASSQSVVAGYTDTQYF
TGTGCCAGCAGCCAATCGGTGGTAGCGGGCTACACAGATACGCAGTATTTT
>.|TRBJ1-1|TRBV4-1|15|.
CASSQVLNLNTEAFF
TGCGCCAGCAGCCAAGTTCTCAACCTGAACACTGAAGCTTTCTTT
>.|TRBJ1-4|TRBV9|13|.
CASSPRWDEKLFF
TGTGCCAGCAGCCCGCGGTGGGATGAAAAACTGTTTTTT
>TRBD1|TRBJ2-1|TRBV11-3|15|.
CASSLGGTGGNEQFF
TGTGCCAGCAGCTTAGGAGGGACAGGGGGCAATGAGCAGTTCTTC
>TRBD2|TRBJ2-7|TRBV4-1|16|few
CASSAVAGAASYEQYF
TGCGCCAGCAGCGCGGTAGCGGGAGCGGCCTCCTACGAGCAGTACTTC
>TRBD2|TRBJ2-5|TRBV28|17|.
CASSLSSLAGVGETQYF
TGTGCCAGCAGTTTAAGTTCTCTAGCGGGAGTTGGGGAGACCCAGTACTTC
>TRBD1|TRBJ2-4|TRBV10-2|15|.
CASSESWDSWDIQYF
TGCGCCAGCAGTGAGTCGTGGGACAGTTGGGACATTCAGTACTTC
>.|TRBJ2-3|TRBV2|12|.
CASSPMVDTQYF
TGTGCCAGCAGCCCGATGGTAGATACGCAGTATTTT
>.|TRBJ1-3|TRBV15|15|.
CATSERSFGGNTIYF
TGTGCCACCAGCGAGCGCTCGTTTGGAGGAAACACCATATATTTT
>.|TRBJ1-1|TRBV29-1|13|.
CSVVRLLDTEAFF
TGCAGCGTTGTCCGGCTCCTGGACACTGAAGCTTTCTTT
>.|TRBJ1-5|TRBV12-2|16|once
CASRLGTGTGNQPQHF
TGTGCAAGTCGCTTAGGAACCGGGACAGGCAATCAGCCCCAGCATTTT
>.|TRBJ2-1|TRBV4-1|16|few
CASSQVLGSAYNEQFF
TGCGCCAGCAGCCAAGTTCTAGGATCGGCTTACAATGAGCAGTTCTTC
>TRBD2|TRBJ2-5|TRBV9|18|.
CASSVSPWAGGSQETQYF
TGTGCCAGCAGCGTATCCCCCTGGGCGGGGGGATCCCAAGAGACCCAGTACTTC
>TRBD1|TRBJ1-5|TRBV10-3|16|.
CAISAGQGGSSQPQHF
TGTGCCATCAGTGCCGGACAGGGGGGTTCGAGTCAGCCCCAGCATTTT
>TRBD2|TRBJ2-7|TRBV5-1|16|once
CASSLAPSGRINEQYF
TGCGCCAGCAGCTTGGCCCCTAGCGGGAGGATCAACGAGCAGTACTTC
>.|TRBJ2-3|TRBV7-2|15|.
CASRSPAYGGDTQYF
TGTGCCAGCAGGTCCCCGGCCTACGGGGGAGATACGCAGTATTTT
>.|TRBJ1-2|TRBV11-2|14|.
CASSLSATAYGYTF
TGTGCCAGCAGCTTATCCGCGACGGCCTATGGCTACACCTTC
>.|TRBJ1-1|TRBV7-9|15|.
CASSPPLAGTTEAFF
TGTGCCAGCAGCCCCCCCTTGGCAGGGACCACTGAAGCTTTCTTT
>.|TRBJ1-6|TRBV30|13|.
CAWSVSVGSPLHF
TGTGCCTGGAGTGTATCGGTCGGATCACCCCTCCACTTT
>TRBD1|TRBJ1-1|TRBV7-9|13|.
CASSPLGGSEAFF
TGTGCCAGCAGCCCCCTAGGGGGCTCTGAAGCTTTCTTT
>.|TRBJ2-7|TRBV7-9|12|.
CASLNAGNEQYF
TGTGCCAGCCTCAATGCAGGGAACGAGCAGTACTTC
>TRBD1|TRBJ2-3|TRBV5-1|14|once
CASSWAGTGGVQYF
TGCGCCAGCAGCTGGGCCGGGACAGGGGGCGTGCAGTATTTT
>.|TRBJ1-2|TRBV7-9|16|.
CASSLSADKIGSGYTF
TGTGCCAGCAGCTTATCAGCCGACAAAATCGGTTCGGGCTACACCTTC
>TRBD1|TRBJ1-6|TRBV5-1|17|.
CASSLGEGAKYNSPLHF
TGCGCCAGCAGCTTGGGGGAGGGGGCGAAATATAATTCACCCCTCCACTTT
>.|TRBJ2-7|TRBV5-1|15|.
CASSLEGGISYEQYF
TGCGCCAGCAGCTTAGAGGGGGGGATCTCCTACGAGCAGTACTTC
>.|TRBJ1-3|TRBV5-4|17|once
CASSLGYGGVSGNTIYF
TGTGCCAGCAGCTTGGGGTACGGCGGGGTCTCTGGAAACACCATATATTTT
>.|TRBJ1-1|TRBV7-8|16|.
CASSLGQIGGGTEAFF
TGTGCCAGCAGCTTAGGGCAGATCGGGGGAGGCACTGAAGCTTTCTTT
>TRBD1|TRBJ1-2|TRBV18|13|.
CASSPDRVYGYTF
TGTGCCAGCTCACCGGACAGGGTCTATGGCTACACCTTC
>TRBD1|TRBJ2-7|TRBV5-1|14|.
CASSPQGVPTEQYF
TGCGCCAGCAGCCCACAGGGGGTTCCCACCGAGCAGTACTTC
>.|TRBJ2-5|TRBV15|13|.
CATGRGISETQYF
TGTGCCACGGGGCGGGGCATTTCAGAGACCCAGTACTTC
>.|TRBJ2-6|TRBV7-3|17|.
CASSQLTRGSGANVLTF
TGTGCCAGCAGCCAACTAACACGGGGCTCTGGGGCCAACGTCCTGACTTTC
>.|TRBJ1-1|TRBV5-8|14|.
CASSGPRLNTEAFF
TGTGCCAGCAGCGGGCCGCGACTGAACACTGAAGCTTTCTTT
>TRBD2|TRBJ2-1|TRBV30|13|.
CAWELAGVNEQFF
TGTGCCTGGGAACTAGCGGGAGTCAATGAGCAGTTCTTC
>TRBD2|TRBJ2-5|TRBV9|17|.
CASSAGDLAGEQETQYF
TGTGCCAGCAGCGCCGGTGACCTAGCGGGGGAACAAGAGACCCAGTACTTC
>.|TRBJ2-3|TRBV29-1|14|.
CSVGPGLVGDTQYF
TGCAGCGTTGGCCCAGGCCTCGTTGGAGATACGCAGTATTTT
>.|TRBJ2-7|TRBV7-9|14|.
CASSLEYSVYEQYF
TGTGCCAGCAGCTTAGAGTACAGTGTCTACGAGCAGTACTTC
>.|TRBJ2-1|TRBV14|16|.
CASSQEAIGPYNEQFF
TGTGCCAGCAGCCAAGAAGCTATCGGGCCTTACAATGAGCAGTTCTTC
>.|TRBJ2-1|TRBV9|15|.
CASSGSSLSLEEQFF
TGTGCCAGCAGCGGCAGTAGCCTATCGTTAGAAGAGCAGTTCTTC
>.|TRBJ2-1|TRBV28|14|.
CASSLSSGGDEQFF
TGTGCCAGCAGTTTATCTTCCGGGGGCGATGAGCAGTTCTTC
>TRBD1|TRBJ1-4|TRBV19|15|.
CASSSPTGFDEKLFF
TGTGCCAGTAGTTCCCCGACAGGGTTCGATGAAAAACTGTTTTTT
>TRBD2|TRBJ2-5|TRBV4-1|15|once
CASSQESYPRAGFDF
TGCGCCAGCAGCCAAGAGAGCTACCCTAGAGCGGGATTCGACTTC